The rows below give T cell receptor beta chains drawn from one sample of a study of blood T cell repertoires in COVID-19. The repertoire was sequenced with immunoSEQ multiplex PCR; TCRdb's copy has only in-frame clones and lacks some. The data show approximately 300,000 clones, approximately 83% seen once. Sequenced input: PBMCs or T cells enriched from blood (not recorded which). These receptor sequences come from a woman between 25 and 40 years old who had recovered from COVID-19. Both conserved end residues are part of each CDR3. Fields, in order: CDR3 DNA, CDR3 protein, V gene, J gene, D gene, clone size. A D gene is named only where the DNA matches it firmly. Some rows have no size entry. The others give once, few or many, or a class for an expanded clone.

TGTGCCAGCTCACCACGGAGGGATAGCAATCAGCCCCAGCATTTT,CASSPRRDSNQPQHF,TRBV18,TRBJ1-5,.,.
TGTGCCAGCAGTTTACCTTCGGGTTCGGATTCCACTGAAGCTTTCTTT,CASSLPSGSDSTEAFF,TRBV28,TRBJ1-1,.,.
TGCGCCAGCAGCCCTGACAGGGGGTTAAGGGTCGGGGAGCTGTTTTTT,CASSPDRGLRVGELFF,TRBV4-1,TRBJ2-2,TRBD1,.
TGTGCCAGCTCACTTGCCCTCCGGGGAGGCACTGAAGCTTTCTTT,CASSLALRGGTEAFF,TRBV18,TRBJ1-1,.,once
TGTGCCAGCAGTTCTATCCCGGAGAACCCCCTCCACTTT,CASSSIPENPLHF,TRBV27,TRBJ1-6,.,.
TGTGCCAGCAGCTTAGAGCCCCAGGTTCCCATCTACGAGCAGTACTTC,CASSLEPQVPIYEQYF,TRBV7-3,TRBJ2-7,.,.
TGCGCCAGCAGCTTTCTTGGCGGAGCCGGCCACGAGCAGTACTTC,CASSFLGGAGHEQYF,TRBV5-1,TRBJ2-7,.,few
TGTGCCAGCAGCTCGAGCAGGGGTTCCTACAATGAGCAGTTCTTC,CASSSSRGSYNEQFF,TRBV7-9,TRBJ2-1,.,.
TGTGCCAGCAGTGCACCAGAGTTAGCCCCGGGACAGATCTATGGCTACACCTTC,CASSAPELAPGQIYGYTF,TRBV25-1,TRBJ1-2,TRBD1,.
TGTGCTGTCGGACAGGATTTTAACACCGGGGAGCTGTTTTTT,CAVGQDFNTGELFF,TRBV19,TRBJ2-2,TRBD1,.
TGTGCCAGCAGTACGACCCCAGGGTTGTCTGGAAACACCATATATTTT,CASSTTPGLSGNTIYF,TRBV2,TRBJ1-3,.,.
TGTGCCAGCTCACCCGACAGGCAAACTGAAGCTTTCTTT,CASSPDRQTEAFF,TRBV18,TRBJ1-1,.,.
TGTGCCAGCAGCTCGCCGGGTGAGGGGACACACAATGAGCAGTTCTTC,CASSSPGEGTHNEQFF,TRBV7-8,TRBJ2-1,.,.
TGTGCCAGCAGTTTGAGGGCAGATACGCAGTATTTT,CASSLRADTQYF,TRBV28,TRBJ2-3,.,few
TGTGCCAGCAGCTTAGAAGGCGGAGGCTACACCTTC,CASSLEGGGYTF,TRBV7-8,TRBJ1-2,.,.
TGTGCCAGCAGCGTAGGAGGGACAGATACGCAGTATTTT,CASSVGGTDTQYF,TRBV9,TRBJ2-3,.,.